This passage covers 7 T cell receptor beta chains from one sample sequenced in a study of control samples from healthy donors and cancer patients. The protocol was immunoSEQ multiplex PCR, while the TCRdb copy is restricted to in-frame clones and leaves out a portion. The data show 120,000 or so clones, around 96% seen once. What was sequenced was blood. The receptors come from a man under 40 in good health.

The genes are TRBV9 and TRBJ2-2, with D perhaps TRBD2 (6 bases). CDR3 length: 16 residues. Between the trimmed V and J ends, which lost 3 bases and 0 bases, there was a span of 12 bases. In germline, CDR1 is SGDLS, CDR2 YYNGEE. Here the CDR3 reads CASSERAGTNTGELFF. CDR3 DNA: TGTGCCAGCAGCGAGCGGGCAGGGACGAACACCGGGGAGCTGTTTTTT.

This clone was seen once. This chain uses TRBV11-2 with TRBJ1-1, with unresolved D. Trimming removed 1 base from V and 1 base from J, with 4 bases in between. Per the germline V gene, CDR1 is SGHAT and CDR2 is FQNNGV. The CDR3 runs 13 residues. The CDR3 region is CASSLAGNTEAFF. The CDR3 DNA is TGTGCCAGCAGCTTAGCTGGGAACACTGAAGCTTTCTTT.

V is TRBV11-2 and J is TRBJ2-5; D is unclear. V lost 1 base to trimming and J lost 5 bases, with 14 bases between them. The CDR3 length is 15 residues. CDR1 is SGHAT and CDR2 is FQNNGV in the germline V gene. The CDR3 sequence: CASSLVRAGWETQYF. CDR3 coding DNA: TGTGCCAGCAGCTTAGTAAGAGCTGGGTGGGAGACCCAGTACTTC.

Here the CDR3 reads CASRKTATSNQPQHF. In DNA form, the CDR3 reads TGTGCCAGCAGAAAGACAGCTACCAGCAATCAGCCCCAGCATTTT. The chain combines TRBV27 with TRBJ1-5; a possible D gene is TRBD1 (5 bases). CDR3 size: 15 residues. V was pared by 6 bases and J by 1 base, with 13 bases between. CDR1 and CDR2 from the germline V gene are MNHEY and SMNVEV (reference sequence).

The chain couples TRBV21-1 to TRBJ2-7; the D call in the table, TRBD1, was not verified against the DNA. TRBV21-1 is an annotated pseudogene. The length of the CDR3 is 18 residues. The CDR3 sequence is CASSKLTGQGKPIHEQYF. In nucleotides, the CDR3 is TGTGCCAGCAGCAAACTGACAGGACAGGGGAAGCCAATCCACGAGCAGTACTTC.

CDR3 in amino acids: CASSQRFGGGAEQFF. CDR3 nucleotide sequence: TGCGCCAGCAGCCAAAGATTCGGGGGGGGTGCTGAGCAGTTCTTC. This sequence joins TRBV4-3 and TRBJ2-1; 8 bases are a match to TRBD2. J lost 9 bases, V lost 2 bases, and 9 bases had no gene match. The germline V gene has CDR1 LGHNA and CDR2 YSLEER. The CDR3 is 15 amino acids.

This chain uses TRBV5-1 with TRBJ1-1; D is undetermined. The CDR3 sequence is 14 residues long. The V gene's germline CDR1 is SGHRS and CDR2 YFSETQ. V lost 0 bases and J 2 bases, leaving 8 bases between the germline ends. CDR3 sequence reads: CASSLEEGNTEAFF. The CDR3, as DNA: TGCGCCAGCAGCTTGGAAGAGGGAAACACTGAAGCTTTCTTT.